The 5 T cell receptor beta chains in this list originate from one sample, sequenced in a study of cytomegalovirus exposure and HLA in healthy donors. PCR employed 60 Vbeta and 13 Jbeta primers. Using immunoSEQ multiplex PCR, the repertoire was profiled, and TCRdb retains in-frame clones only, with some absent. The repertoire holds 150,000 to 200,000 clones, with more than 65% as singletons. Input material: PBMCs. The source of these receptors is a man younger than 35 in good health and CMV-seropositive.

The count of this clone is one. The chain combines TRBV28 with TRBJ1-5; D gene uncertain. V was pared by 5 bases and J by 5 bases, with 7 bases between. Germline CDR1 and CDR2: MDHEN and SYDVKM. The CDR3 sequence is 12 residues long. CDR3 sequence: CASSQSHQPQHF. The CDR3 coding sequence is TGTGCCAGCAGTCAATCCCATCAGCCCCAGCATTTT. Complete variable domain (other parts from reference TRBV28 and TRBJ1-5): DVKVTQSSRYLVKRTGEKVFLECVQDMDHENMFWYRQDPGLGLRLIYFSYDVKMKEKGDIPEGYSVSREKKERFSLILESASTNQTSMYLCASSQSHQPQHFGDGTRLSIL.

The CDR3 here is CAWSVQGAPGYGYTF. The CDR3, as DNA: TGTGCCTGGAGTGTACAGGGGGCGCCGGGCTATGGCTACACCTTC. This sequence joins TRBV30 and TRBJ1-2; TRBD1 matches 9 bases. The CDR3 spans 15 residues. Germline lookup yields CDR1 GTSNPN and CDR2 SVGIG (reference sequence). Unmatched junction bases numbered 6, after V lost 0 bases and J lost 4 bases.

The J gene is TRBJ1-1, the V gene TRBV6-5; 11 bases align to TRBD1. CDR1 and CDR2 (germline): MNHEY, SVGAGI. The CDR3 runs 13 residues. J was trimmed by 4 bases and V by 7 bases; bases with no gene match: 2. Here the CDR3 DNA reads TGTGCCAGCACCGGACAGGGGGCCACTGAAGCTTTCTTT. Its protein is CASTGQGATEAFF.

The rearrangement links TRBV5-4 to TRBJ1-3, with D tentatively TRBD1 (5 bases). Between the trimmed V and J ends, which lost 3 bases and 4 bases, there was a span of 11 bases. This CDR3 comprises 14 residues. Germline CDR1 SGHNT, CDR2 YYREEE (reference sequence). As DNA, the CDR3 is TGTGCCAGCAGCTGGGGGGGGGTAGGAAACACCATATATTTT. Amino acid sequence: CASSWGGVGNTIYF.

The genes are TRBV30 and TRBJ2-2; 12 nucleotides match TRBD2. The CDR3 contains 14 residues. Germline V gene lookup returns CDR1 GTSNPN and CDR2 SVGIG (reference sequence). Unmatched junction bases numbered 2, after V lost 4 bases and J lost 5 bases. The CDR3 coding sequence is TGTGCCTGGACCGGGACTAGCGGGACCGGGGAGCTGTTTTTT. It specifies CAWTGTSGTGELFF.